Listed here are 2 T cell receptor beta chains from one sample, sequenced in a study of Graves' ophthalmopathy and Graves' hyperthyroidism. CDR3 regions of TCR beta were amplified from RNA transcripts. HTBI primers served in a first-round RT-PCR, which a second-round multiplex PCR followed. MiXCR, run by TCRdb on the multiplex PCR reads, gives a single entry per CDR3 protein. The data contain 40,000 to 45,000 distinct CDR3 sequences, over 40% of them seen just once; the ten biggest clones take up less than 20%. Sequenced: peripheral blood. The receptor source for this set is an adult man with Graves' ophthalmopathy.

Regarding this clonotype: Since a much larger clone is just one base distant, this may be a read error. The rearrangement joins TRBV3-1 to TRBJ1-1; a weak D match, TRBD1 (5 bases). CDR3 size: 16 residues. Per germline, CDR1 LGHDT and CDR2 YNNKEL (reference sequence). V shed 7 bases and J shed 5 bases, with 23 bases lying between them. For the CDR3, the DNA is TGTGCCAGCAACCCACCACTAGGGGCAGGTCGGACTGAAGCTTTCTTT. This codes for CASNPPLGAGRTEAFF.

The rearrangement uses TRBV7-6 and TRBJ1-5; D unresolved. The CDR3 length is 14 residues. The germline gives CDR1 SGHVS, CDR2 FNYEAQ. Trimming shortened V by 5 bases and J by 14 bases, and 22 bases separated the two germline ends. CDR3 protein: CASSPTPAGECEHF. The CDR3 nucleotides are TGTGCCAGCAGCCCCACGCCGGCGGGAGAGTGCGAGCATTTT.